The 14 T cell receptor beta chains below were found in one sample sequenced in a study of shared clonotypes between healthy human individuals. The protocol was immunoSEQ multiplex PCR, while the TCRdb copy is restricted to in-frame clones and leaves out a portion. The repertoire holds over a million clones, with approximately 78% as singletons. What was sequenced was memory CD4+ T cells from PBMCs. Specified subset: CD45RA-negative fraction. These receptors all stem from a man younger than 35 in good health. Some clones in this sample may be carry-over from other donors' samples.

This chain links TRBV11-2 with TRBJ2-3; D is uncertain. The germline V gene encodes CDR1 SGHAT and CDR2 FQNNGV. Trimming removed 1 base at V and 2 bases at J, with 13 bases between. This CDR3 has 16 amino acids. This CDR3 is CASSLGLNLATDTQYF. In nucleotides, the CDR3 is TGTGCCAGCAGCTTAGGACTGAACTTGGCCACAGATACGCAGTATTTT.

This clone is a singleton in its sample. CDR3 sequence reads: CASSLSSGTGDEKLFF. As DNA, the CDR3 is TGTGCCAGCAGCTTGTCCTCCGGGACAGGGGATGAAAAACTGTTTTTT. V gene TRBV5-4 combines with J gene TRBJ1-4, with 10 bases identical to TRBD1. V shed 1 base, J shed 6 bases, and the junction held 6 bases outside the gene matches. The length of the CDR3 is 16 residues. CDR1 and CDR2 from the germline V gene are SGHNT and YYREEE (reference sequence).

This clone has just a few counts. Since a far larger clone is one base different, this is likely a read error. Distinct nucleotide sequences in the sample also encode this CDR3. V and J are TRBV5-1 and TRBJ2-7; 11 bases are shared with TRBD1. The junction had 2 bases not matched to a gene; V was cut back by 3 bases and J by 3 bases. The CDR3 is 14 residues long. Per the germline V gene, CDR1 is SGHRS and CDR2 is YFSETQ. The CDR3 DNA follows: TGCGCCAGCAGCTCCGGGACAGGGGGCTACGAGCAGTACTTC. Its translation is CASSSGTGGYEQYF.

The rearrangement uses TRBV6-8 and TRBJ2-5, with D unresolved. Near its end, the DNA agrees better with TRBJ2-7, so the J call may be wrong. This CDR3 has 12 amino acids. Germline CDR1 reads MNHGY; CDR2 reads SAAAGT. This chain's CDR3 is CASKSLIYEQYF. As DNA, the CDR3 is TGTGCCAGCAAGTCTCTGATCTACGAGCAGTACTTC.

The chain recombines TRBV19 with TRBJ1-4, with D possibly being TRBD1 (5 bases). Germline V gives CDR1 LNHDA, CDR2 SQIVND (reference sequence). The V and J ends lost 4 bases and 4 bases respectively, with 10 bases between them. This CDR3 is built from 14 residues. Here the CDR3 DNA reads TGTGCCAGTAGTAGGGGACGGTTTAATGAAAAACTGTTTTTT. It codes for CASSRGRFNEKLFF.

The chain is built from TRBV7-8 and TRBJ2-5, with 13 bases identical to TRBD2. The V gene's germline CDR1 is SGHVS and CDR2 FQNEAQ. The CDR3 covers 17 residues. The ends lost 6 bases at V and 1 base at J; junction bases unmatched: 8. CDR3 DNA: TGTGCCAGCAGGGCTGGGACTAGCGGGAAACTCCAAGAGACCCAGTACTTC. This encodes CASRAGTSGKLQETQYF.

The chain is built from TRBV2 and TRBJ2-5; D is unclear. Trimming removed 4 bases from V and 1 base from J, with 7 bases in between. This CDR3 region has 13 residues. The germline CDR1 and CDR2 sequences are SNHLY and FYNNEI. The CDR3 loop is CASSGQRQETQYF. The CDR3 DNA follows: TGTGCCAGCAGTGGGCAGCGCCAAGAGACCCAGTACTTC.

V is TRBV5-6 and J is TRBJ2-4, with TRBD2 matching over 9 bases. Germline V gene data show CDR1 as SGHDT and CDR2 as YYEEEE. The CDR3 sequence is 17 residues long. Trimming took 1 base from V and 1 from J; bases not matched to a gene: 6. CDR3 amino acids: CASSLFASGTAKNIQYF. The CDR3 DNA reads TGTGCCAGCAGCTTGTTTGCTAGCGGGACGGCCAAAAACATTCAGTACTTC.

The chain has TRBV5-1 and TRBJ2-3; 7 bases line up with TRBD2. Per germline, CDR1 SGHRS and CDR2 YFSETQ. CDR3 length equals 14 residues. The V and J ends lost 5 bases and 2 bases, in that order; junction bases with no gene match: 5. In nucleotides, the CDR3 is TGCGCCAGCAGTACGACTAGCCTCACAGATACGCAGTATTTT. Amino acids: CASSTTSLTDTQYF.

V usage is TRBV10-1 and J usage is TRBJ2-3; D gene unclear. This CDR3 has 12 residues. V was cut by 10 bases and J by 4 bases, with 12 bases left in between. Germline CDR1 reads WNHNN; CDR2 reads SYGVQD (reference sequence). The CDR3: CATSKRADTQYF. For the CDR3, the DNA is TGCGCCACTTCGAAACGGGCAGATACGCAGTATTTT.

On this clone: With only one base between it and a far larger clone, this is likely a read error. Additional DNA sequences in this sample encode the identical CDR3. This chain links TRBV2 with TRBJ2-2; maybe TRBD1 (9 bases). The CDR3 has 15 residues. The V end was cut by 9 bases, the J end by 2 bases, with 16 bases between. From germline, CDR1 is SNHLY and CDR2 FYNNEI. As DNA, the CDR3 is TGTGCCAGTAGCGGGACAGGGAGAAACACCGGGGAGCTGTTTTTT. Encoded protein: CASSGTGRNTGELFF.

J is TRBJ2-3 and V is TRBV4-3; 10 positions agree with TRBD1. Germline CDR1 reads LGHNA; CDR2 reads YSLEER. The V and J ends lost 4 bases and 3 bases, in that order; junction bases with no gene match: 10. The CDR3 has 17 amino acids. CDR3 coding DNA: TGCGCCAGCAGCCTTTCCGGGACAGGGGTGGGAACAGATACGCAGTATTTT. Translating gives CASSLSGTGVGTDTQYF.

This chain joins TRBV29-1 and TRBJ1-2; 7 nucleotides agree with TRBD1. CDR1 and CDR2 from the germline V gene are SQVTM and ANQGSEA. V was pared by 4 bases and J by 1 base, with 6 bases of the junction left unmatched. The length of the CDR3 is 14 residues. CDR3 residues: CSVGEGGLNYGYTF. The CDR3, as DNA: TGCAGCGTTGGTGAAGGGGGCCTTAACTATGGCTACACCTTC.

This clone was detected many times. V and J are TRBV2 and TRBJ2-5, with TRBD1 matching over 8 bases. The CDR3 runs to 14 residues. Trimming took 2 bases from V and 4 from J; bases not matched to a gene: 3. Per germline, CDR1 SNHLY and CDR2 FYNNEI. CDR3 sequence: CASSETRGLETQYF. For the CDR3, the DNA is TGTGCCAGCAGTGAAACCAGGGGGCTAGAGACCCAGTACTTC.